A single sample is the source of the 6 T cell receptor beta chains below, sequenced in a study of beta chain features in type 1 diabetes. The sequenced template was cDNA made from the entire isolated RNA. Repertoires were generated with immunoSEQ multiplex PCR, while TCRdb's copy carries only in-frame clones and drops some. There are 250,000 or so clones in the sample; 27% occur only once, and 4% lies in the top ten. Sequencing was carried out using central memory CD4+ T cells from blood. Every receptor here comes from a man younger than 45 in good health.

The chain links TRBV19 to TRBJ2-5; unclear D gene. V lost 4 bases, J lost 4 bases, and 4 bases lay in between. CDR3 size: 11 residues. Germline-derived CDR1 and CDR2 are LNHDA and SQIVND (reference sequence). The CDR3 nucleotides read TGTGCCAGTAGTAATAGAGAGACCCAGTACTTC. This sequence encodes CASSNRETQYF. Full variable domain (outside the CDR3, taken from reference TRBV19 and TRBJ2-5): DGGITQSPKYLFRKEGQNVTLSCEQNLNHDAMYWYRQDPGQGLRLIYYSQIVNDFQKGDIAEGYSVSREKKESFPLTVTSAQKNPTAFYLCASSNRETQYFGPGTRLLVL.

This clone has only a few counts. The CDR3, as DNA: TGTGCCAGCAGCCTCCCGGTCGGGAAGACTAGCGGGAGGGCGGAGACCCAGTACTTC. Its protein product is CASSLPVGKTSGRAETQYF. V and J are TRBV5-6 and TRBJ2-5; 14 positions match TRBD2. The CDR3 is 19 amino acids. Germline values: CDR1 SGHDT, CDR2 YYEEEE. V trimming: 4 bases; J trimming: 5 bases; junction bases outside the gene matches: 16. The variable domain in full, completed from reference TRBV5-6 and TRBJ2-5, reads DAGVTQSPTHLIKTRGQQVTLRCSPKSGHDTVSWYQQALGQGPQFIFQYYEEEERQRGNFPDRFSGHQFPNYSSELNVNALLLGDSALYLCASSLPVGKTSGRAETQYFGPGTRLLVL.

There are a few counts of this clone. The CDR3 DNA sequence: TGCGCCAGCCTTCTCTATGGCTACACCTTC. It is translated as CASLLYGYTF. The chain combines TRBV23-1 with TRBJ1-2; D is ambiguous. TRBV23-1 has ORF status, its function being uncertain. CDR3 size: 10 residues. V was pared by 8 bases and J by 4 bases, with 5 bases between.

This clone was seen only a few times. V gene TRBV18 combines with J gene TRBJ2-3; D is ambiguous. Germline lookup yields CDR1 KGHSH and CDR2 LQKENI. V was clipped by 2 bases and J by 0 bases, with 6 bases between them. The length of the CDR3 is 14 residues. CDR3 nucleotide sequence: TGTGCCAGCTCACCAGGAATGAGCACAGATACGCAGTATTTT. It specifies CASSPGMSTDTQYF.

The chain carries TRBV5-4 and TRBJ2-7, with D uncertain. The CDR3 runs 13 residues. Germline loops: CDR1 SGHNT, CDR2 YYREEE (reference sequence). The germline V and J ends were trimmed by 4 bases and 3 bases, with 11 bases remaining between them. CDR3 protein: CASSVQTDYEQYF. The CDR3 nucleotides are TGTGCCAGCAGCGTACAGACTGACTACGAGCAGTACTTC.

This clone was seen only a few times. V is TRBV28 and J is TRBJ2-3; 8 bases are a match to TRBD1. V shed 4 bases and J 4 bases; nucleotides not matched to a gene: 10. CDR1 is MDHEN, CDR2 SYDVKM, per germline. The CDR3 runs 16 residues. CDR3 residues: CASSYAGGARADTQYF. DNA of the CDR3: TGTGCCAGCAGTTATGCAGGGGGCGCGCGCGCAGATACGCAGTATTTT. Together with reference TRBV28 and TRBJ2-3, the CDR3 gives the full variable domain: DVKVTQSSRYLVKRTGEKVFLECVQDMDHENMFWYRQDPGLGLRLIYFSYDVKMKEKGDIPEGYSVSREKKERFSLILESASTNQTSMYLCASSYAGGARADTQYFGPGTRLTVL.